A single TCR beta chain is shown here with its context. Using immunoSEQ multiplex PCR, the repertoire was profiled, and TCRdb retains in-frame clones only, with some absent. This sample has about 2.4 million clones, with approximately 93% found just once. Germline CDR1 is MNHEY and CDR2 is SVGAGI. Trimming took off 5 bases at V and 2 bases at J, with 12 bases between the two ends. The CDR3 consists of 15 residues. These data belong to a study of shared clonotypes between healthy human individuals. None of the donors, who were healthy HIV-negative adults, had recently had acute infections or vaccinations.

Material for sequencing was naive CD4+ T cells from PBMCs. The subset denotes: CD45RA+ positively selected. The clonotype comes from a man in his late teens or twenties in good health. Some clones in this sample may be carry-over from other donors' samples. The rearrangement links TRBV6-5 to TRBJ2-2; D gene uncertain. In DNA form, the CDR3 reads TGTGCCAGCAGTGCCCCGACGGGCAACACCGGGGAGCTGTTTTTT. This translates into CASSAPTGNTGELFF.